What follows are 28 T cell receptor beta chains derived from one specimen sequenced in a study of OX40 agonist ivuxolimab in advanced cancers. The assay was immunoSEQ multiplex PCR, and TCRdb's table has in-frame clones only and misses some. Here the sample spans about 98,000 clones, around 85% being singletons. The specimen was CD4+ or CD8+ T cells sorted from blood, collected in a trial of the OX40 agonist ivuxolimab. These TCRs come from an adult with an advanced solid tumor such as melanoma, head and neck, liver or kidney cancer.

The chain joins TRBV13 to TRBJ2-7; 15 bases match TRBD2. Looked up from germline, CDR1 is PRHDT and CDR2 is FYEKMQ (reference sequence). The CDR3 is 19 amino acids. After removal of 1 base from V and 0 bases from J, the junction contained 7 bases not matched to a gene. The CDR3 DNA reads as TGTGCCAGCAGCTTAGCGTATCGGACTAGCGGGAGGGGCTCCTACGAGCAGTACGTC. Protein product: CASSLAYRTSGRGSYEQYV.

V gene TRBV7-2 combines with J gene TRBJ2-4; D is ambiguous. V was clipped by 1 base and J by 10 bases, with 11 bases between them. Germline V lookup: CDR1 SGHTA, CDR2 FQGNSA. The CDR3 spans 13 residues. The CDR3 bases are TGTGCCAGCAGCTTAGATTTACCTCGAATTCAGTACTTC. Translated, it gives CASSLDLPRIQYF.

V is TRBV6-5 and J is TRBJ2-3, with TRBD1 matching over 10 bases. The CDR3 covers 15 residues. Germline loops: CDR1 MNHEY, CDR2 SVGAGI. The J segment lost 7 bases and the V segment lost 0 bases, leaving 4 bases of the junction unmatched. CDR3 loop: CASSYSTGGAHTQYF. In DNA form, the CDR3 reads TGTGCCAGCAGTTACTCGACAGGGGGCGCGCATACGCAGTATTTT.

The chain links TRBV10-3 to TRBJ1-6; D is possibly TRBD1 (6 bases). CDR1 is ENHRY and CDR2 is SYGVKD in the germline V gene. The CDR3 has 14 amino acids. V dropped 2 bases and J dropped 11 bases, with 13 bases sitting between them. For the CDR3, the DNA is TGTGCCATCAGTGAGGCGCGAGAGGGGGCACCCCTCCACTTT. Amino acid sequence: CAISEAREGAPLHF.

The chain recombines TRBV11-2 with TRBJ2-7; 13 bases are shared with TRBD2. The V gene end was trimmed by 8 bases and the J gene end by 5 bases; junction bases not matched to a gene: 9. The CDR3 covers 15 residues. Germline-derived CDR1 and CDR2 are SGHAT and FQNNGV. CDR3 region: CASRDLTSGRHEQYF. The CDR3 bases are TGTGCCAGCCGAGACTTGACTAGCGGGAGGCACGAGCAGTACTTC.

This clone was detected once. The rearrangement links TRBV5-4 to TRBJ2-7; possibly TRBD2 for D (5 bases). CDR1 and CDR2 from the germline V gene are SGHNT and YYREEE (reference sequence). V was clipped by 7 bases and J by 0 bases, with 14 bases between them. The CDR3 runs to 14 residues. The CDR3 nucleotides read TGTGCCAGCTCACGGGAAACGAGCTCCTACGAGCAGTACGTC. Translated: CASSRETSSYEQYV.

The V call is TRBV30, the J call TRBJ2-1; 15 nucleotides line up with TRBD2. The CDR3 sequence is 14 residues long. Germline values: CDR1 GTSNPN, CDR2 SVGIG (reference sequence). V lost 3 bases to trimming and J lost 10 bases; unmatched junction nucleotides: 4. The CDR3, as DNA: TGTGCCTGGAGCCCGGGACTAGCGGGGGGAGAGCAGTTCTTC. Translation gives CAWSPGLAGGEQFF.

The chain combines TRBV7-2 with TRBJ2-5; D is possibly TRBD1 (7 bases). V was shortened by 6 bases and J by 2 bases, with 10 bases between the two germline ends. The germline V gene encodes CDR1 SGHTA and CDR2 FQGNSA. The CDR3 spans 13 residues. CDR3 residues: CASRAGQQETQYF. The CDR3 DNA reads TGTGCCAGCAGGGCGGGACAGCAAGAGACCCAGTACTTC.

CDR3 in DNA: TGTGCCAGCAGTTTTAGAGGGCCGGGCACCGGGGAGCTGTTTTTT. It encodes CASSFRGPGTGELFF. This chain links TRBV27 with TRBJ2-2, with a weak D call TRBD2 (5 bases). This CDR3 has 15 residues. With 3 bases removed from V and 4 bases from J, the gap between germline ends came to 12 bases. Germline CDR1 is MNHEY and CDR2 is SMNVEV (reference sequence).

The chain is built from TRBV10-1 and TRBJ2-3; D gene uncertain. The CDR3 sequence is 15 residues long. Trimming pared 11 bases from V and 0 bases from J, leaving 18 bases between. Germline assignment: CDR1 WNHNN and CDR2 SYGVQD (reference sequence). CDR3 loop: CAFGYGTASTDTQYF. CDR3 DNA: TGCGCCTTCGGATACGGCACAGCTAGCACAGATACGCAGTATTTT.

The V and J genes are TRBV23-1 and TRBJ2-3; D is possibly TRBD1 (6 bases). TRBV23-1 belongs to the ORF category, with a function that is uncertain. V dropped 2 bases and J dropped 0 bases, with 24 bases sitting between them. The CDR3 is 20 residues long. In nucleotides, the CDR3 is TGCGCCAGCAGTCAAGTCACCCTGACTTTACAGGGCCACAGCACAGATACGCAGTATTTT. Translation: CASSQVTLTLQGHSTDTQYF.

The V gene is TRBV2, the J gene TRBJ2-3; D is undetermined. The CDR3 is 13 residues long. The germline V gene has CDR1 SNHLY and CDR2 FYNNEI. The V and J ends lost 4 bases and 0 bases respectively, with 5 bases between them. This CDR3 is CASSVGSTDTQYF. For the CDR3, the DNA is TGTGCCAGCAGTGTGGGCAGCACAGATACGCAGTATTTT.

The CDR3 region has the DNA TGCGCCAGCAACCGGGGCGAGAGCTCCTACGAGCAGTACTTC. Amino acid sequence: CASNRGESSYEQYF. V and J are TRBV5-1 and TRBJ2-7; D assignment may be TRBD1 or TRBD2 (5 bases each). CDR1 and CDR2 from the germline V gene are SGHRS and YFSETQ. The CDR3 covers 14 residues. V was cut by 6 bases and J by 0 bases, with 13 bases left in between. The full variable domain, in which reference TRBV5-1 and TRBJ2-7 provide the parts outside the CDR3, is KAGVTQTPRYLIKTRGQQVTLSCSPISGHRSVSWYQQTPGQGLQFLFEYFSETQRNKGNFPGRFSGRQFSNSRSEMNVSTLELGDSALYLCASNRGESSYEQYFGPGTRLTVT.

The genes are TRBV13 and TRBJ1-1; possibly TRBD1 for D (5 bases). The germline V and J ends were trimmed by 0 bases and 3 bases, with 17 bases remaining between them. The CDR3 loop spans 17 amino acids. Germline CDR1 and CDR2: PRHDT and FYEKMQ (reference sequence). The CDR3 sequence is CASSLGSGRSVDTEAFF. In nucleotides, the CDR3 is TGTGCCAGCAGCTTAGGGTCAGGGAGGAGTGTGGACACTGAAGCTTTCTTT.

The CDR3 coding sequence is TGTGCCTGGAGTGTACAGTGGGGCGGGGGACCTCCTGGGGCCAACGTCCTGACTTTC. Translating it yields CAWSVQWGGGPPGANVLTF. The chain employs TRBV30 and TRBJ2-6; 7 nucleotides agree with TRBD2. The junction had 13 bases not matched to a gene; V was cut back by 0 bases and J by 2 bases. Germline-derived CDR1 and CDR2 are GTSNPN and SVGIG (reference sequence). The CDR3 has 19 amino acids.

The chain joins TRBV19 to TRBJ2-1; D ambiguous. The CDR3 runs to 12 residues. Germline loops: CDR1 LNHDA, CDR2 SQIVND (reference sequence). V was clipped by 6 bases and J by 2 bases, with 5 bases between them. The CDR3 loop is CASRGPYNEQFF. CDR3 bases: TGTGCCAGTAGAGGACCCTACAATGAGCAGTTCTTC.

The chain employs TRBV7-2 and TRBJ2-7; 8 positions match TRBD2. Germline V gene data show CDR1 as SGHTA and CDR2 as FQGNSA. This CDR3 region has 15 residues. The V gene end was trimmed by 3 bases and the J gene end by 3 bases; junction bases not matched to a gene: 7. Here the CDR3 reads CASSLDSGTSYEQYV. CDR3 sequence (DNA): TGTGCCAGCAGCTTGGATAGCGGGACGAGCTACGAGCAGTACGTC.

The CDR3 DNA is TGTGCCAGCAGCTCTTGGGACAGAACCTACGAGCAGTACTTC. Protein product: CASSSWDRTYEQYF. This sequence joins TRBV11-2 and TRBJ2-7, with TRBD1 matching 7 bases. This CDR3 region has 14 residues. The J segment lost 2 bases and the V segment lost 4 bases, leaving 5 bases of the junction unmatched. The germline V gene encodes CDR1 SGHAT and CDR2 FQNNGV.

This chain links TRBV9 with TRBJ2-1, with TRBD2 identical over 14 bases. The J segment lost 8 bases and the V segment lost 3 bases, leaving 7 bases of the junction unmatched. Germline V gene sequence: CDR1 SGDLS, CDR2 YYNGEE. This CDR3 is 16 amino acids long. The CDR3 DNA follows: TGTGCCAGCAGCGCGACCGGGACTAGCGGGAGCCATGAGCAGTTCTTC. Encoded protein: CASSATGTSGSHEQFF.

This clone appeared once. The V gene is TRBV6-5, the J gene TRBJ2-7; TRBD2 matches 10 bases. CDR1 is MNHEY, CDR2 SVGAGI, per germline. The J segment lost 3 bases and the V segment lost 6 bases, leaving 8 bases of the junction unmatched. The CDR3 extends over 15 amino acids. The CDR3 protein is CASRRGLADNYEQYF. CDR3 DNA: TGTGCCAGCAGACGAGGACTAGCGGATAACTACGAGCAGTACTTC.

CDR3 bases: TGTGCCAGCAGTTTGGGCGCCACAGATACGCAGTATTTT. Its translation is CASSLGATDTQYF. The chain joins TRBV28 to TRBJ2-3; D gene unclear. The V end lost 3 bases, the J end lost 2 bases, and 6 bases lay between the germline ends. Germline V gene data show CDR1 as MDHEN and CDR2 as SYDVKM. The CDR3 is 13 residues long.

This chain joins TRBV4-1 and TRBJ1-5; 7 nucleotides match TRBD1. With 6 bases clipped from V and 8 bases from J, the junction kept 10 bases outside the gene matches. The germline V gene encodes CDR1 MGHRA and CDR2 YSYEKL. The CDR3 sequence is 14 residues long. CDR3 DNA: TGCGCCAGCAGTCGACAGGGATCCATGGAGCCCCAGCATTTT. Amino acids: CASSRQGSMEPQHF.

The V call is TRBV20-1, the J call TRBJ2-7, with D hard to call. The CDR3 extends over 11 amino acids. Looked up from germline, CDR1 is DFQATT and CDR2 is SNEGSKA (reference sequence). Trimming shortened V by 6 bases and J by 5 bases, and 11 bases separated the two germline ends. CDR3 in DNA: TGCAGTGCCCCGCCCCGGGACGAGCAGTACGTC. This sequence encodes CSAPPRDEQYV.

This clone was picked up a small number of times. V is TRBV7-9 and J is TRBJ1-3; the match to TRBD1 covers 7 bases. CDR3 length: 15 residues. With V trimmed by 5 bases and J by 0 bases, 4 bases remained unmatched. Germline V gene lookup returns CDR1 SEHNR and CDR2 FQNEAQ (reference sequence). CDR3 sequence: CASSPGTASGNTIYF. CDR3 in DNA: TGTGCCAGCAGCCCTGGGACAGCCTCTGGAAACACCATATATTTT.

The J gene is TRBJ2-3, the V gene TRBV11-2, with a tentative D call TRBD1 (7 bases). V lost 4 bases to trimming and J lost 3 bases, with 11 bases between them. Per germline, CDR1 SGHAT and CDR2 FQNNGV. The CDR3 runs 14 residues. The CDR3 region is CASSSGGWTDTQYF. CDR3 DNA: TGTGCCAGCAGCTCAGGGGGGTGGACAGATACGCAGTATTTT.

The chain links TRBV13 to TRBJ2-2; D not certain. The CDR3 is made up of 15 amino acids. V was trimmed by 5 bases and J by 2 bases, leaving 12 bases between them. Per the germline V gene, CDR1 is PRHDT and CDR2 is FYEKMQ (reference sequence). The CDR3, as DNA: TGTGCCAGCAGCCTCAGCGCACCCAACACCGGGGAGCTGTTTTTT. Protein product: CASSLSAPNTGELFF.

The chain couples TRBV19 to TRBJ1-1, with unresolved D. The CDR3 totals 13 residues. V was pared by 7 bases and J by 8 bases, with 17 bases between. Germline values: CDR1 LNHDA, CDR2 SQIVND (reference sequence). CDR3 amino acids: CASIIQSPFEAFF. In DNA form, the CDR3 reads TGTGCCAGTATTATCCAGTCCCCGTTCGAAGCTTTCTTT.

J is TRBJ2-7 and V is TRBV5-6; perhaps TRBD2 as D (6 bases). V was cut by 4 bases and J by 1 base, with 12 bases left in between. Germline V gives CDR1 SGHDT, CDR2 YYEEEE. The CDR3 runs to 14 residues. CDR3 DNA sequence: TGTGCCAGCAGCGGACGGGCGGGGTCCTACGAGCAGTACGTC. Translation gives CASSGRAGSYEQYV.